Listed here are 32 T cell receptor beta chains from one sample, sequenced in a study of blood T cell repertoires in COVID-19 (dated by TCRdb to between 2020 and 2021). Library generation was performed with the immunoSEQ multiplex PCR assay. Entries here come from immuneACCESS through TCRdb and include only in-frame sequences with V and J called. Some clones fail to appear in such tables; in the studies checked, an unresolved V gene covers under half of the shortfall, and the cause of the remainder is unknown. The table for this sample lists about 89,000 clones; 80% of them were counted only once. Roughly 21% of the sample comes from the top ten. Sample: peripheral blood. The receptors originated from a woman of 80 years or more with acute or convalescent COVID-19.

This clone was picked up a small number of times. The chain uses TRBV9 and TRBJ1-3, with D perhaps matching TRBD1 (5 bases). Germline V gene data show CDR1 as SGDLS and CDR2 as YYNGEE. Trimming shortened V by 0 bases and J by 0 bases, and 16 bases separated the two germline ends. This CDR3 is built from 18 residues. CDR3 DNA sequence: TGTGCCAGCAGCGTAGGTATAGGCGGGACGGCCTCTGGAAACACCATATATTTT. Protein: CASSVGIGGTASGNTIYF.

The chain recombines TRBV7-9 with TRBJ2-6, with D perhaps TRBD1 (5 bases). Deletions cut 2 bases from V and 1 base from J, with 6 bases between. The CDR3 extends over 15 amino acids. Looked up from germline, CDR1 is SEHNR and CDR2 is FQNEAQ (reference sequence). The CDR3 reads CASSLSGSGANVLTF. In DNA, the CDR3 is TGTGCCAGCAGCTTATCAGGGTCTGGGGCCAACGTCCTGACTTTC.

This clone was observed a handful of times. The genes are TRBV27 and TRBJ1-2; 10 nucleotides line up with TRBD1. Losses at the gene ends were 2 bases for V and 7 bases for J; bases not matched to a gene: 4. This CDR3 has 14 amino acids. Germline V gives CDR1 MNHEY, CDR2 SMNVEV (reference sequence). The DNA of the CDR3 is TGTGCCAGCAGTTTAGACAGGGGGCGCTTTGGCTACACCTTC. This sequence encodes CASSLDRGRFGYTF.

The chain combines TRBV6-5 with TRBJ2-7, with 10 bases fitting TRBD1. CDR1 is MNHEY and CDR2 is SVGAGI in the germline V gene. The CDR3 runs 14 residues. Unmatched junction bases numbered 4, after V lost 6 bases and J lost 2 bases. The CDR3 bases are TGTGCCAGCAGACCGGGACAGGGGACCTACGAGCAGTACTTC. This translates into CASRPGQGTYEQYF.

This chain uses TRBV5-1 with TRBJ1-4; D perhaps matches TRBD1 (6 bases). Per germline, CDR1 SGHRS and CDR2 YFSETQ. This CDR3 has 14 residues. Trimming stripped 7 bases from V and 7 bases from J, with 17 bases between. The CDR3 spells CASWNPGVGEKLFF. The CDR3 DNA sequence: TGCGCCAGCTGGAACCCAGGGGTGGGTGAAAAACTGTTTTTT.

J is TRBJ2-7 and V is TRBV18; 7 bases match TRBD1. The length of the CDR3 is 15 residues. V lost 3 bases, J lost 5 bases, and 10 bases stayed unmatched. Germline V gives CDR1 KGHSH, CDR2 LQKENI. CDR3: CASSPTGTAEHEQYF. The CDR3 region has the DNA TGTGCCAGCTCACCTACCGGGACAGCTGAACACGAGCAGTACTTC.

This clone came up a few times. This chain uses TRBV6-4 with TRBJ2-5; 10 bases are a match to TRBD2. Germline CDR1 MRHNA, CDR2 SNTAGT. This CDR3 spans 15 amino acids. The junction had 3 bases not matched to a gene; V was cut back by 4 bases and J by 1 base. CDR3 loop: CASSGTSGPQETQYF. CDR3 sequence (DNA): TGTGCCAGCAGTGGGACTAGCGGACCCCAAGAGACCCAGTACTTC.

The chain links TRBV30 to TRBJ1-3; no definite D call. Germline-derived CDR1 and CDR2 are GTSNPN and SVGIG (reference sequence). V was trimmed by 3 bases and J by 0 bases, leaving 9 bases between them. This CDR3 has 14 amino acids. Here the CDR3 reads CAWRGGNSGNTIYF. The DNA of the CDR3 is TGTGCCTGGAGAGGAGGCAACTCTGGAAACACCATATATTTT.

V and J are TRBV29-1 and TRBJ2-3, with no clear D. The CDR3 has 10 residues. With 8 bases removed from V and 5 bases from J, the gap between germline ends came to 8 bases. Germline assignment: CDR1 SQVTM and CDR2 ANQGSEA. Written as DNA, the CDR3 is TGCAGCTCCTTAATAGATACGCAGTATTTT. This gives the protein CSSLIDTQYF.

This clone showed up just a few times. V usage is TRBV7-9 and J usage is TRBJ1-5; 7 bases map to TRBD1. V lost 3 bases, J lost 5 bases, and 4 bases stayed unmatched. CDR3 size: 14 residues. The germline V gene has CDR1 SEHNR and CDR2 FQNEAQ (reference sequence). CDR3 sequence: CASSLTGTHQPQHF. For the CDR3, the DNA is TGTGCCAGCAGCTTGACAGGGACGCATCAGCCCCAGCATTTT.

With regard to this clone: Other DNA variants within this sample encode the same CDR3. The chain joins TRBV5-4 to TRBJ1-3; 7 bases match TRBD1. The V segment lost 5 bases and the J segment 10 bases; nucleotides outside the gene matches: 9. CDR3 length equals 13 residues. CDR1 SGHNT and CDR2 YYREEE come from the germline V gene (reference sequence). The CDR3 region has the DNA TGTGCCAGCAGACCCGAGGGGGCAAATACCATATATTTT. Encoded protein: CASRPEGANTIYF.

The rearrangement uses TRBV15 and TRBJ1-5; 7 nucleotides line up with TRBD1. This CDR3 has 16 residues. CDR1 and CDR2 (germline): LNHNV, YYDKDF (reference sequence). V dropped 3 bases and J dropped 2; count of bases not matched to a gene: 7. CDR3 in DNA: TGTGCCACCAGCAGGGGACAGAGGTCGGGCAATCAGCCCCAGCATTTT. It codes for CATSRGQRSGNQPQHF.

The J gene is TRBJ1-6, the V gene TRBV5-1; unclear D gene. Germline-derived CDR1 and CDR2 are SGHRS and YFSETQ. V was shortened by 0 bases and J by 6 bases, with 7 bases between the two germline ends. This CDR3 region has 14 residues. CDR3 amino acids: CASSLGAGNSPLHF. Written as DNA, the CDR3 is TGCGCCAGCAGCTTGGGGGCAGGTAATTCACCCCTCCACTTT.

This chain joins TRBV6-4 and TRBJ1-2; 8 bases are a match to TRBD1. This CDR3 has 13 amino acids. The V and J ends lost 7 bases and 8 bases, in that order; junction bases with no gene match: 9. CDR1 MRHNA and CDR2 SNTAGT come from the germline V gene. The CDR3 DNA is TGTGCCAGCAATCCAGGACAGGGTCTGGGCTACACCTTC. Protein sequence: CASNPGQGLGYTF.

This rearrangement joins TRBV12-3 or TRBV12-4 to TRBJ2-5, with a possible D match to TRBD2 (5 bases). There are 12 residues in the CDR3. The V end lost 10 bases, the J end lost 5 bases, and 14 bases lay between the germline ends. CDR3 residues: CATGGGRETQYF. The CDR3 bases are TGTGCCACCGGAGGAGGCCGGGAGACCCAGTACTTC.

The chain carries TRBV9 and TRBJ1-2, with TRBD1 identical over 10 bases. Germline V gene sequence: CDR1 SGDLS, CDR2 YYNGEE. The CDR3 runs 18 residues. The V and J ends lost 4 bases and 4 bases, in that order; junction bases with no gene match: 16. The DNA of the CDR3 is TGTGCCAGCAGCCCGCGACAGGGGGCGGAAAATCTAGCCTATGGCTACACCTTC. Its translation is CASSPRQGAENLAYGYTF.

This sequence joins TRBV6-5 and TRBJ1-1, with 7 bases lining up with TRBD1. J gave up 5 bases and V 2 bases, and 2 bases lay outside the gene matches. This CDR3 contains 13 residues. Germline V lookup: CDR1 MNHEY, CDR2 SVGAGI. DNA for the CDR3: TGTGCCAGCAGTTACACCAGGGGGACTGAAGCTTTCTTT. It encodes CASSYTRGTEAFF.

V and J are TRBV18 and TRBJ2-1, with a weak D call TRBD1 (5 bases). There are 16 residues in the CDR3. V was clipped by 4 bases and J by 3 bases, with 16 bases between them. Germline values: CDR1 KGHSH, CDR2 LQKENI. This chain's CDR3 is CASSLRRDSHYNEQFF. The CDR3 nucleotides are TGTGCCAGCTCACTGAGACGAGACAGCCACTACAATGAGCAGTTCTTC.

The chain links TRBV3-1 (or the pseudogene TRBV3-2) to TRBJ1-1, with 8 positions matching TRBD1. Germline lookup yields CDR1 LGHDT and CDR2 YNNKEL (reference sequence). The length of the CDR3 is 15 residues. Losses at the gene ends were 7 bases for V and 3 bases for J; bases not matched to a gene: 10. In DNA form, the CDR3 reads TGTGCCAGCACCCGGGGACAGGCCGGTGACACTGAAGCTTTCTTT. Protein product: CASTRGQAGDTEAFF.

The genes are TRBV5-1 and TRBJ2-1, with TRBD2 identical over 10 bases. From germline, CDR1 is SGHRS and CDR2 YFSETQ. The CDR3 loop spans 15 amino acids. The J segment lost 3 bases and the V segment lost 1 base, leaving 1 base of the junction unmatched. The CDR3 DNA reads TGCGCCAGCAGCTTGCTAGCGGGAGACTACAATGAGCAGTTCTTC. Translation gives CASSLLAGDYNEQFF.

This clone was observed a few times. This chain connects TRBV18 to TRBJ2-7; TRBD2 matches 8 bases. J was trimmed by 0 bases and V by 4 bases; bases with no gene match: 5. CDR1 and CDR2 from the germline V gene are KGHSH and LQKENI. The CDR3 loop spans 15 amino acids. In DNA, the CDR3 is TGTGCCAGCTCACAAAACAGCGGGAGCTCCTACGAGCAGTACTTC. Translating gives CASSQNSGSSYEQYF.

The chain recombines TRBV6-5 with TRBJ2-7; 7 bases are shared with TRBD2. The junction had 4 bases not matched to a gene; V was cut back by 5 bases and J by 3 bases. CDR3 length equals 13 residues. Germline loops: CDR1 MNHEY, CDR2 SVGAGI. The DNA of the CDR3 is TGTGCCAGCAGTATCAGCGGGAACTACGAGCAGTACTTC. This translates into CASSISGNYEQYF.

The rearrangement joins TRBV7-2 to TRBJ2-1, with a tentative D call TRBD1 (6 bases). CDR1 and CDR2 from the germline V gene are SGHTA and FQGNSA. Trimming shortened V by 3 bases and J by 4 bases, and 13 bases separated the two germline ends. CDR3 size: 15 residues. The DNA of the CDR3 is TGTGCCAGCAGCTTGACAGGTTTCCTTTACAATGAGCAGTTCTTC. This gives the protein CASSLTGFLYNEQFF.

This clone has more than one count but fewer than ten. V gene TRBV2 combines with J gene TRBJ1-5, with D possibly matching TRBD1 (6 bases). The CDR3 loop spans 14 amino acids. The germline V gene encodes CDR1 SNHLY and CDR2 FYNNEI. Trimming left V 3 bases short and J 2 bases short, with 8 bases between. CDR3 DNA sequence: TGTGCCAGCAGTGAGAAGGGGGGCAATCAGCCCCAGCATTTT. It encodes CASSEKGGNQPQHF.

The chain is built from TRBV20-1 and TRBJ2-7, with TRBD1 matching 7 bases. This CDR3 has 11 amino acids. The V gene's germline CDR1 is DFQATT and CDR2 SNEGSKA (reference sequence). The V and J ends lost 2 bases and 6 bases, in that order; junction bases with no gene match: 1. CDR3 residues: CSARNRGEQYF. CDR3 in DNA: TGCAGTGCTAGAAACAGGGGCGAGCAGTACTTC.

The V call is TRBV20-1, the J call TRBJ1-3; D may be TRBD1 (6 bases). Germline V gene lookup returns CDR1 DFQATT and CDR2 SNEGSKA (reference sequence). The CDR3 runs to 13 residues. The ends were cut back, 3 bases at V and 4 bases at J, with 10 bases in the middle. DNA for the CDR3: TGCAGTGCTAGTTGGGGGGGCGGAAACACCATATATTTT. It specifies CSASWGGGNTIYF.

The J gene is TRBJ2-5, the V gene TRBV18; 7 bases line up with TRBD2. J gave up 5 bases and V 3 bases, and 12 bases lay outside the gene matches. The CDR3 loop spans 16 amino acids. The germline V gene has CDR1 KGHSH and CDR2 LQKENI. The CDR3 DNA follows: TGTGCCAGCTCACCTACTACTATGTCGGGAGGCGAGACCCAGTACTTC. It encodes CASSPTTMSGGETQYF.

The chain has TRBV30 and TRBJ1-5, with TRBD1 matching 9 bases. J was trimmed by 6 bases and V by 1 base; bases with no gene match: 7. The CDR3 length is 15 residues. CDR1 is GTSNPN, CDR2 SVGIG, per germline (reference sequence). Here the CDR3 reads CAWSGYRGPGQPQHF. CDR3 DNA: TGTGCCTGGAGTGGTTACAGGGGGCCGGGTCAGCCCCAGCATTTT.

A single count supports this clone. The chain's CDR3 is CASSITGSSYEQYF. The CDR3 DNA sequence: TGTGCCAGCAGTATTACAGGGAGCTCCTACGAGCAGTACTTC. V and J are TRBV25-1 and TRBJ2-7; D is possibly TRBD1 (6 bases). Trimming took off 5 bases at V and 0 bases at J, with 11 bases between the two ends. Germline CDR1 MGHDK, CDR2 SYGVNS. The CDR3 covers 14 residues.

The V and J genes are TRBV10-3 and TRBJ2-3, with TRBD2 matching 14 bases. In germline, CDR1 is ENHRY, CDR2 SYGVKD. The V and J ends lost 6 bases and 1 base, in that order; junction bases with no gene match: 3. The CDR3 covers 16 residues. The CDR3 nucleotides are TGTGCCATCAGGGGGACTAGCGGGGGCCGCACAGATACGCAGTATTTT. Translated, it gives CAIRGTSGGRTDTQYF.

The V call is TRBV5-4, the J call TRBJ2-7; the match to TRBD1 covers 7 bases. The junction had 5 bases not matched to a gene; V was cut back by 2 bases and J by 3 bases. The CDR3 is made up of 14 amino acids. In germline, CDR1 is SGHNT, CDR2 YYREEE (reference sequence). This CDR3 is CASSLQGSYYEQYF. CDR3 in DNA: TGTGCCAGCAGCTTACAGGGGAGTTACTACGAGCAGTACTTC.

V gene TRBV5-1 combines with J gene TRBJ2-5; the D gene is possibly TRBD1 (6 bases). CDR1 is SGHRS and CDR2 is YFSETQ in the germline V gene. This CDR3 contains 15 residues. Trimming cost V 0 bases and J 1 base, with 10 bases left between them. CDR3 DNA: TGCGCCAGCAGCTTGGCTGGGACAACCCAAGAGACCCAGTACTTC. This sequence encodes CASSLAGTTQETQYF.